This is a list of T cell receptor beta chains from one sample in a study of blood T cell repertoires in COVID-19. Profiled with immunoSEQ multiplex PCR; TCRdb holds only in-frame clones, not every one. The sample lists 300,000 to 450,000 clones, 85% to 90% occurring once. Sequencing was performed on peripheral blood. All receptors derive from a human donor in a cohort sampled during active COVID-19. The CDR3 runs from the conserved cysteine through the conserved F or W. Each record gives: D gene, V gene, clone size, J gene, CDR3 protein, CDR3 DNA. D genes are given only for firm matches. Only part of the rows carry a size: once, few, many, or a class if the clone is expanded.

d_call: NA; v_call: TRBV5-5; clone_size: NA; j_call: TRBJ2-7; cdr3_aa: CASSLGGLGQYF; cdr3_nt: TGTGCCAGCAGTCTCGGAGGGTTAGGGCAGTACTTC
d_call: NA; v_call: TRBV19; clone_size: NA; j_call: TRBJ1-1; cdr3_aa: CASSIPTLGRDTEAFF; cdr3_nt: TGTGCCAGTAGTATTCCGACCCTGGGCCGTGACACTGAAGCTTTCTTT
d_call: TRBD2; v_call: TRBV29-1; clone_size: NA; j_call: TRBJ2-5; cdr3_aa: CSLWTSVSQGTQYF; cdr3_nt: TGCAGCCTTTGGACTAGCGTATCCCAAGGAACCCAGTACTTC
d_call: TRBD2; v_call: TRBV5-1; clone_size: NA; j_call: TRBJ2-1; cdr3_aa: CASSLQEVGIGLAGGNEQFF; cdr3_nt: TGCGCCAGCAGCTTACAGGAGGTGGGGATAGGACTAGCGGGTGGGAATGAGCAGTTCTTC
d_call: NA; v_call: TRBV11-2; clone_size: NA; j_call: TRBJ2-7; cdr3_aa: CASAQEVNSYEQYF; cdr3_nt: TGTGCCAGCGCCCAAGAGGTCAACTCCTACGAGCAGTACTTC
d_call: NA; v_call: TRBV5-8; clone_size: NA; j_call: TRBJ1-3; cdr3_aa: CASSSAGNTIYF; cdr3_nt: TGTGCCAGCAGCTCAGCTGGAAACACCATATATTTT
d_call: TRBD2; v_call: TRBV28; clone_size: NA; j_call: TRBJ2-1; cdr3_aa: CASSLGGGYNEQFF; cdr3_nt: TGTGCCAGCAGCTTGGGGGGGGGTTACAATGAGCAGTTCTTC
d_call: NA; v_call: TRBV9; clone_size: NA; j_call: TRBJ1-3; cdr3_aa: CASSVAGIGNTIYF; cdr3_nt: TGTGCCAGCAGCGTAGCGGGGATTGGAAACACCATATATTTT
d_call: NA; v_call: TRBV28; clone_size: NA; j_call: TRBJ2-5; cdr3_aa: CAGSYRFQETQYF; cdr3_nt: TGTGCCGGATCCTACAGGTTCCAAGAGACCCAGTACTTC
d_call: NA; v_call: TRBV28; clone_size: once; j_call: TRBJ2-3; cdr3_aa: CASSSPGAPSTDTQYF; cdr3_nt: TGTGCCAGCAGTTCCCCGGGAGCGCCCAGCACAGATACGCAGTATTTT
d_call: NA; v_call: TRBV18; clone_size: NA; j_call: TRBJ2-2; cdr3_aa: CASSPKTGTNTGELFF; cdr3_nt: TGTGCCAGCTCACCGAAGACAGGAACGAACACCGGGGAGCTGTTTTTT
d_call: TRBD2; v_call: TRBV5-4; clone_size: NA; j_call: TRBJ2-1; cdr3_aa: CASSLGRGGLGQFF; cdr3_nt: TGTGCCAGCAGCTTGGGGCGGGGGGGCCTTGGGCAGTTCTTC
d_call: NA; v_call: TRBV5-1; clone_size: NA; j_call: TRBJ2-3; cdr3_aa: CASSPRQDGTDTQYF; cdr3_nt: TGCGCCAGCAGCCCCCGACAGGATGGCACAGATACGCAGTATTTT
d_call: TRBD1; v_call: TRBV5-8; clone_size: NA; j_call: TRBJ1-3; cdr3_aa: CASSYLGTDIGNTIYF; cdr3_nt: TGTGCCAGCAGCTACCTAGGGACAGACATTGGAAACACCATATATTTT
d_call: NA; v_call: TRBV2; clone_size: NA; j_call: TRBJ1-2; cdr3_aa: CASIMNRVGPDGYTF; cdr3_nt: TGTGCCAGCATCATGAACAGGGTAGGACCGGATGGCTACACCTTC
d_call: TRBD1; v_call: TRBV5-1; clone_size: NA; j_call: TRBJ2-7; cdr3_aa: CASSTGGSYEQYF; cdr3_nt: TGCGCCAGCTCGACAGGGGGCTCCTACGAGCAGTACTTC
d_call: NA; v_call: TRBV28; clone_size: NA; j_call: TRBJ2-7; cdr3_aa: CASAQGSPYEQYF; cdr3_nt: TGTGCCAGCGCACAGGGATCCCCCTACGAGCAGTACTTC
d_call: NA; v_call: TRBV6-5; clone_size: NA; j_call: TRBJ1-5; cdr3_aa: CASSTQRGQPQHF; cdr3_nt: TGTGCCAGCAGCACCCAGCGCGGTCAGCCCCAGCATTTT
d_call: TRBD1; v_call: TRBV2; clone_size: few; j_call: TRBJ1-1; cdr3_aa: CASSRGSNTEAFF; cdr3_nt: TGTGCCAGCTCCAGGGGGTCCAACACTGAAGCTTTCTTT
d_call: TRBD1; v_call: TRBV5-8; clone_size: NA; j_call: TRBJ2-5; cdr3_aa: CASSPGQLLQETQYF; cdr3_nt: TGTGCCAGCAGCCCGGGACAGCTTCTGCAAGAGACCCAGTACTTC
d_call: NA; v_call: TRBV19; clone_size: NA; j_call: TRBJ1-2; cdr3_aa: CASNPTGRYGYTF; cdr3_nt: TGTGCCAGTAACCCCACGGGGAGGTATGGCTACACCTTC
d_call: NA; v_call: TRBV5-6; clone_size: few; j_call: TRBJ1-2; cdr3_aa: CASSLIAAYYGYTF; cdr3_nt: TGTGCCAGCAGCTTGATTGCGGCTTACTATGGCTACACCTTC
d_call: TRBD1; v_call: TRBV6-5; clone_size: NA; j_call: TRBJ1-2; cdr3_aa: CASPSGQGGYGYTF; cdr3_nt: TGTGCCAGCCCCTCGGGACAGGGCGGGTATGGCTACACCTTC
d_call: TRBD2; v_call: TRBV7-3; clone_size: NA; j_call: TRBJ2-7; cdr3_aa: CASSPLASGRHEQYF; cdr3_nt: TGTGCCAGCAGCCCGCTGGCTAGCGGGAGACACGAGCAGTACTTC
d_call: NA; v_call: TRBV29-1; clone_size: NA; j_call: TRBJ2-7; cdr3_aa: CSVGTIHSYEQYF; cdr3_nt: TGCAGCGTTGGTACGATACATTCCTACGAGCAGTACTTC
d_call: NA; v_call: TRBV10-1; clone_size: NA; j_call: TRBJ1-5; cdr3_aa: CASINATGTRPNQPQHF; cdr3_nt: TGCGCCAGTATTAACGCGACCGGGACACGCCCCAATCAGCCCCAGCATTTT
d_call: NA; v_call: TRBV12-3/TRBV12-4; clone_size: NA; j_call: TRBJ2-1; cdr3_aa: CASSGQYNEQFF; cdr3_nt: TGTGCCAGCAGCGGACAGTACAATGAGCAGTTCTTC